What follows is one T cell receptor (beta chain) and its context. The data were produced by immunoSEQ multiplex PCR, yet TCRdb's version contains in-frame clones alone and is incomplete. The profile shows 71,000 or so clones, 90% to 95% of them singletons. V lost 1 base to trimming and J lost 1 base, with 10 bases between them. CDR3 length equals 15 residues. Germline CDR1 is SNHLY and CDR2 is FYNNEI. The sample comes from a study of T cell changes during pregnancy in multiple sclerosis. This clonotype was sampled from a female donor with multiple sclerosis, enrolled in a pregnancy study. The V call is TRBV2, the J call TRBJ1-1; D gene ambiguous. The sequencing here drew on peripheral blood, taken in the third trimester of pregnancy. CDR3 DNA sequence: TGTGCCAGCAGTGAAGAGGCCAGGCGGAACACTGAAGCTTTCTTT. It specifies CASSEEARRNTEAFF.